The rows below give T cell receptor beta chains drawn from one sample of a study of CD8 T cells in Susac syndrome. TCRdb re-called the immunoSEQ multiplex PCR reads through MiXCR, storing one row per CDR3 protein. Among 250,000 to 350,000 distinct CDR3 sequences, 92% were seen once, and the ten largest hold over 0.065%. The sample comprised CD4+ T cells from PBMCs. These receptors were obtained from a human donor with multiple sclerosis. Both conserved end residues are part of each CDR3. Each record gives: D gene, clone size, J gene, V gene, CDR3 DNA, CDR3 protein. A D gene is named only where the DNA matches it firmly. Only some rows state a clone size, as once, few, many or a class for expanded clones.

TRBD1 | NA | TRBJ1-1 | TRBV20-1 | TGCAGTGCTTATCAGGGGGGACCCCCTGAAGCTTTCTTT | CSAYQGGPPEAFF
NA | NA | TRBJ1-6 | TRBV18 | TGTGCCAGCTCACCCCGGGACCAAATAGCGTATTCACCCCTCCACTTT | CASSPRDQIAYSPLHF
TRBD1 | NA | TRBJ1-1 | TRBV12-3/TRBV12-4 | TGTGCCAGCAGTTCGACAGGGGCCATGAACACTGAAGCTTTCTTT | CASSSTGAMNTEAFF
NA | NA | TRBJ2-3 | TRBV5-1 | TGCGCCAGCAGCGCCGGGACACCAGATACGCAGTATTTT | CASSAGTPDTQYF
NA | NA | TRBJ1-1 | TRBV18 | TGTGCCAGCTCACCGATAGGGGTTGTTAGGGACACTGAAGCTTTCTTT | CASSPIGVVRDTEAFF
NA | NA | TRBJ1-4 | TRBV4-2 | TGTGCCAGCAGCCAAAACAGCGAGGGGCGTGAAAAACTGTTTTTT | CASSQNSEGREKLFF
NA | once | TRBJ2-5 | TRBV12-5 | TGTGCTAGTGGTTCTCCGTTAGCGAGGCAAGAGACCCAGTACTTC | CASGSPLARQETQYF
TRBD1 | NA | TRBJ2-5 | TRBV19 | TGTGCCAGTAGTATGAACACAGGGGGGACAGGGTACCAAGAGACCCAGTACTTC | CASSMNTGGTGYQETQYF
NA | NA | TRBJ2-2 | TRBV20-1 | TGCAGTGCTCGAAATACGAACACCGGGGAGCTGTTTTTT | CSARNTNTGELFF
NA | once | TRBJ1-2 | TRBV3-1 | TGTGCCAGCAGCCCACGACAGGCCCAGAGTCGGCATGGCTACACCTTC | CASSPRQAQSRHGYTF
NA | once | TRBJ2-6 | TRBV19 | TGTGCCAGTAGTAGCCGGACAGCCCCTGGGGCCAACGTCCTGACTTTC | CASSSRTAPGANVLTF
NA | NA | TRBJ1-2 | TRBV20-1 | TGCAGTGCTAGCGGTCTGAGGGCAGCTAACTATGGCTACACCTTC | CSASGLRAANYGYTF
NA | NA | TRBJ1-1 | TRBV12-3/TRBV12-4 | TGTGCCAGCAGATCAGGGCGTTTCGGTGAAGCTTTCTTT | CASRSGRFGEAFF
TRBD1 | NA | TRBJ1-1 | TRBV7-9 | TGTGCCAGCAGACCCGGGACAGGGGTGAAGGCCACTGAAGCTTTCTTT | CASRPGTGVKATEAFF
NA | once | TRBJ1-4 | TRBV29-1 | TGCAGCGTTGGGCGGGACGCTGAAAAACTGTTTTTT | CSVGRDAEKLFF
NA | NA | TRBJ1-1 | TRBV20-1 | TGCAGTGCTAGAGATTTGGGGGAGGGGATTGGGGCTTTCTTT | CSARDLGEGIGAFF
NA | once | TRBJ1-2 | TRBV13 | TGTGCCAGCAGCTTACGGACGGCGAACTATGGCTACACCTTC | CASSLRTANYGYTF
NA | NA | TRBJ2-3 | TRBV10-3 | TGTGCCATCAGTGATGGAAGGGACACAGATACGCAGTATTTT | CAISDGRDTDTQYF
NA | NA | TRBJ2-7 | TRBV20-1 | TGCAGTGCTAGAGGGATCGACGAGCAGTACTTC | CSARGIDEQYF
NA | NA | TRBJ2-1 | TRBV6-6 | TGTGCCGTGGGCTCGGGGCAGTTCTTC | CAVGSGQFF
TRBD1 | once | TRBJ1-2 | TRBV20-1 | TGCAGTGGTTCGCCGCAGGGGACAGGGATCTATGGCTACACCTTC | CSGSPQGTGIYGYTF
NA | once | TRBJ1-3 | TRBV12-3/TRBV12-4 | TGTGCCAGCAGTACCCTAGGGCCCATCTCTGGAAACACCATATATTTT | CASSTLGPISGNTIYF
NA | once | TRBJ1-1 | TRBV10-3 | TGTGCCATCAGTGCTTTAGCAGTCGGGAACACTGAAGCTTTCTTT | CAISALAVGNTEAFF
NA | few | TRBJ2-5 | TRBV5-1 | TGCGCCAGCACTCAAGAGATCCGGACAGACCGGGGGGAGACCCAGTACTTC | CASTQEIRTDRGETQYF
NA | NA | TRBJ2-2 | TRBV30 | TGTGCCTGGAGTGTAGGCTCGAACACCGGGGAGCTGTTTTTT | CAWSVGSNTGELFF
TRBD1 | once | TRBJ1-6 | TRBV6-1 | TGTGCCAGCAGGCCGCGGGACAGCCGGACACTTAATTCACCCCTCCACTTT | CASRPRDSRTLNSPLHF
NA | NA | TRBJ1-6 | TRBV27 | TGTGCCAGCAGTCCCCAGTCCGGAGTCTCCTATAATTCACCCCTCCACTTT | CASSPQSGVSYNSPLHF
NA | NA | TRBJ2-7 | TRBV18 | TGTGCCAGCTCACCAGCAGGTCCGCCTCTCTCCTACGAGCAGTACTTC | CASSPAGPPLSYEQYF
TRBD2 | NA | TRBJ2-1 | TRBV5-1 | TGCGCCAGCAGATTTAGCGGGAACGGGAATGAGCAGTTCTTC | CASRFSGNGNEQFF
NA | NA | TRBJ2-7 | TRBV13 | NA | CASSVGQGTVNF
NA | few | TRBJ2-5 | TRBV6-1 | TGTGCCAGCAACCGGGACTCAGAGACCCAGTACTTC | CASNRDSETQYF
NA | NA | TRBJ2-7 | TRBV29-1 | TGCAGCGTTGAATTTGGGGAGTTACCCGGCTACGAGCAGTACTTC | CSVEFGELPGYEQYF
NA | once | TRBJ2-7 | TRBV23-1 | TGCGCCAGCAGTCAATCAGTAAACCAGAAACCACATCTTCGGGTTGACTACGAGCAGTACTTC | CASSQSVNQKPHLRVDYEQYF
TRBD2 | NA | TRBJ2-2 | TRBV6-2/TRBV6-3 | TGTGCCAGCAGTTACTCTCCTAGCGGGAGAACCGGGGAGCTGTTTTTT | CASSYSPSGRTGELFF
TRBD2 | NA | TRBJ2-7 | TRBV6-1 | TGTGCCAGCAGCAAGAAAACGGGACTAGCGGGGCCTACCTCCTCCTACGAGCAGTACTTC | CASSKKTGLAGPTSSYEQYF
NA | NA | TRBJ2-1 | TRBV3-1 | TGTGCCAGCAGCCAATCGGGAGACAATGAGCAGTTCTTC | CASSQSGDNEQFF
NA | NA | TRBJ1-5 | TRBV5-1 | TGCGCCAGCAGCCCAATACCGGATCAGCCCCAGCATTTT | CASSPIPDQPQHF
TRBD2 | NA | TRBJ2-5 | TRBV20-1 | TGCAGTGCCTCGGGACTACAAGAGACCCAGTACTTC | CSASGLQETQYF
TRBD2 | NA | TRBJ2-1 | TRBV29-1 | TGCAGCGTTGAACCCAGCGGGGGGCACTACAATGAGCAGTTCTTC | CSVEPSGGHYNEQFF
NA | NA | TRBJ2-1 | TRBV4-3 | TGCGCCAGCAGCCAAGACCGCCCCCGCGGGGAGGCGAGCTCCTACAATGAGCAGTTCTTC | CASSQDRPRGEASSYNEQFF
TRBD1 | NA | TRBJ2-2 | TRBV3-1 | TGTGCCAGCAGCCAGGGACAGGGACGGGGGACCGGGGAGCTGTTTTTT | CASSQGQGRGTGELFF
NA | NA | TRBJ1-4 | TRBV6-1 | TGTGCCAGCAGTGCTGAGGGACGAGCTAATGAAAAACTGTTTTTT | CASSAEGRANEKLFF
NA | NA | TRBJ2-1 | TRBV12-3/TRBV12-4 | TGTGCCAGCAGTTTACGCGAGTCAGCTAACAATGAGCAGTTCTTC | CASSLRESANNEQFF
NA | NA | TRBJ2-6 | TRBV5-1 | TGCGCCAGCAGCTTGAGGTTCTGGGGCAGCTCCTCTGGGGCCAACGTCCTGACTTTC | CASSLRFWGSSSGANVLTF
NA | NA | TRBJ1-2 | TRBV15 | TGTGCCACCAGCAGAGATATAGGGCGGCGAGACTATGGCTACACCTTC | CATSRDIGRRDYGYTF
NA | NA | TRBJ2-2 | TRBV2 | TGTGCCAGCAGGGGGGGACAGCCGGCGAACACCGGGGAGCTGTTTTTT | CASRGGQPANTGELFF
NA | NA | TRBJ2-1 | TRBV7-9 | TGTGCCAGCAGCCCCACCGTGGGGGCGCGTGGAAATGAGCAGTTCTTC | CASSPTVGARGNEQFF
TRBD1 | NA | TRBJ1-4 | TRBV29-1 | TGCAGCGCTCGGACAGGGGGCGGCACTAATGAAAAACTGTTTTTT | CSARTGGGTNEKLFF
NA | NA | TRBJ2-5 | TRBV6-2/TRBV6-3 | TGTGCCAGCAGCTCTCTTTCGGACCTCGAAGAGACCCAGTACTTC | CASSSLSDLEETQYF
NA | NA | TRBJ2-7 | TRBV20-1 | TGCAGTGCTAGAGAACAGGGACGGGCCTACGAGCAGTACTTC | CSAREQGRAYEQYF
NA | few | TRBJ2-4 | TRBV7-3 | TGTGCCAGCAGCCCCCACCCGGGAAGGGTGGAAAACATTCAGTACTTC | CASSPHPGRVENIQYF
NA | NA | TRBJ2-3 | TRBV20-1 | TGCAGTGCCGTCACCACAGATACGCAGTATTTT | CSAVTTDTQYF
NA | NA | TRBJ2-1 | TRBV6-2/TRBV6-3 | TGTGCCAGCACTCGGCAAGGTTCCTCCTACAATGAGCAGTTCTTC | CASTRQGSSYNEQFF
TRBD1 | NA | TRBJ1-2 | TRBV12-3/TRBV12-4 | TGTGCCAGCAGACCCGGGACAGGCGGACCTGCTCGGACCTTC | CASRPGTGGPARTF
NA | NA | TRBJ1-5 | TRBV4-1 | TGCGCCAGCAGCCAAATGCCAGGGGTGAGCAATCAGCCCCAGCATTTT | CASSQMPGVSNQPQHF